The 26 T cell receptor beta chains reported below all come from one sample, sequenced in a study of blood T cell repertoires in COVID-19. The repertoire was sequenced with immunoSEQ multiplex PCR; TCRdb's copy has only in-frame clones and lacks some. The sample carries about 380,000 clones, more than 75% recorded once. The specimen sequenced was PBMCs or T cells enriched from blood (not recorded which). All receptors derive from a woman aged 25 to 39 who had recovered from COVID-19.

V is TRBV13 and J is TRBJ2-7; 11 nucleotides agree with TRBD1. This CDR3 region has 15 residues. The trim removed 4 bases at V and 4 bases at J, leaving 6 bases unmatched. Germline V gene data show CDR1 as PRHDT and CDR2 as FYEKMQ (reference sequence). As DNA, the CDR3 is TGTGCCAGCAGCTCCAGCGGGACAGGGGGATACGAGCAGTACTTC. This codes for CASSSSGTGGYEQYF.

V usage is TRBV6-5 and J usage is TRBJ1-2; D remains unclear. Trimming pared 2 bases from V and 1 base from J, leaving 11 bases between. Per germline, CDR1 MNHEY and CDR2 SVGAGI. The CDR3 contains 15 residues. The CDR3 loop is CASSYEENFNYGYTF. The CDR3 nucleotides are TGTGCCAGCAGTTACGAGGAAAATTTTAACTATGGCTACACCTTC.

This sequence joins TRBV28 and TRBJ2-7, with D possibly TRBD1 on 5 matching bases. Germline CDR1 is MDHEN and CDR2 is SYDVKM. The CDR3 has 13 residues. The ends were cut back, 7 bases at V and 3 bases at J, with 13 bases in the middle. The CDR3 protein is CASNARESYEQYF. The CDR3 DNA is TGTGCCAGCAATGCCAGGGAAAGCTACGAGCAGTACTTC.

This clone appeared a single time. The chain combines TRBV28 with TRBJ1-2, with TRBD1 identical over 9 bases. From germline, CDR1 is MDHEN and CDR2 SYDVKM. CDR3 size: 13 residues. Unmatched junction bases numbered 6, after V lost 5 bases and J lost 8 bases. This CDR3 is CASSPRDREGYTF. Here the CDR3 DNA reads TGTGCCAGCAGTCCCAGGGACAGGGAAGGCTACACCTTC.

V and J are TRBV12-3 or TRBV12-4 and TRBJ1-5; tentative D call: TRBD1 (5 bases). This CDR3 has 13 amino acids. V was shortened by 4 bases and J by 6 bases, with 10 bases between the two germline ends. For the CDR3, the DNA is TGTGCCAGCAGTTCAGGGATGAGTCAGCCCCAGCATTTT. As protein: CASSSGMSQPQHF.

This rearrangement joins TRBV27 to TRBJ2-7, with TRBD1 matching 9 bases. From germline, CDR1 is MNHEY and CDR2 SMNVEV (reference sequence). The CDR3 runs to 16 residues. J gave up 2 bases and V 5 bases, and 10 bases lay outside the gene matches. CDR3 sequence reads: CASSPLAGQGTYEQYF. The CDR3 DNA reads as TGTGCCAGCAGTCCCCTGGCGGGACAGGGCACCTACGAGCAGTACTTC.

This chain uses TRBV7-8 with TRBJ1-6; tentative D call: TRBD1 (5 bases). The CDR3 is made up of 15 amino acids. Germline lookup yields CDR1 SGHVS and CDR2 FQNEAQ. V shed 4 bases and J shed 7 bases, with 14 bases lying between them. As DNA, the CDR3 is TGTGCCAGCAGCTGGGGCTGGGGGGGAAATTCACCCCTCCACTTT. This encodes CASSWGWGGNSPLHF.

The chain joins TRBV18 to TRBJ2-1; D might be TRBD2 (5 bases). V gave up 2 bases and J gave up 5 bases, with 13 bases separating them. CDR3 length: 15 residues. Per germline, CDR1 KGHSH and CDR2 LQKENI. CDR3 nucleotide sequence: TGTGCCAGCTCACCAATGGTAGCGTCCAACAATGAGCAGTTCTTC. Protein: CASSPMVASNNEQFF.

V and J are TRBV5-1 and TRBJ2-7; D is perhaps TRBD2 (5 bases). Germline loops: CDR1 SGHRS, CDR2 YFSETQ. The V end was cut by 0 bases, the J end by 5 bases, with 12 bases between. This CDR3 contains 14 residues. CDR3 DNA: TGCGCCAGCAGCTTGGCGGAGGTCGTGGACGAGCAGTACTTC. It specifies CASSLAEVVDEQYF.

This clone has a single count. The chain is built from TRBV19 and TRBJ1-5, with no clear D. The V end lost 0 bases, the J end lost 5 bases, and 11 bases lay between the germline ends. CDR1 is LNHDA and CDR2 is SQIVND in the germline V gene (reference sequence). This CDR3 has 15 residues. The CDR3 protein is CASSIDSPSYQPQHF. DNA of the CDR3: TGTGCCAGTAGTATAGATTCCCCCTCCTATCAGCCCCAGCATTTT.

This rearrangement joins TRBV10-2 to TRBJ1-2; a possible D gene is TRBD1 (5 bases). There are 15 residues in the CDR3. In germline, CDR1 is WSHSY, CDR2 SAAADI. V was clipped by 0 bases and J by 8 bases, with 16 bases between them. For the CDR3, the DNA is TGCGCCAGCAGTGAGTCTATGGGGAGGGGAGACGGCTACACCTTC. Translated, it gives CASSESMGRGDGYTF.

In DNA, the CDR3 is TGTGCCAGCAGCGGCGGACAGGTTGGCAACGAGCAGTACTTC. Translating it yields CASSGGQVGNEQYF. The J gene is TRBJ2-7, the V gene TRBV9; 7 nucleotides align to TRBD1. This CDR3 is 14 amino acids long. From germline, CDR1 is SGDLS and CDR2 YYNGEE. The trim removed 3 bases at V and 5 bases at J, leaving 8 bases unmatched.

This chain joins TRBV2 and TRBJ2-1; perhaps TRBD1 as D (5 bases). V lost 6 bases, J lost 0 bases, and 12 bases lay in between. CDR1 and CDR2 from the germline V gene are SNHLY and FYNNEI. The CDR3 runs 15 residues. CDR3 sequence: CASRAQGFSYNEQFF. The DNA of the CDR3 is TGTGCCAGCAGGGCCCAGGGATTCTCCTACAATGAGCAGTTCTTC.

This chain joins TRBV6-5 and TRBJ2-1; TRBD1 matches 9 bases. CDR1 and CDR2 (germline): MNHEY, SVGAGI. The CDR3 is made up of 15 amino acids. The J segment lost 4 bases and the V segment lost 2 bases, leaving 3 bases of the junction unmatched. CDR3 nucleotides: TGTGCCAGCAGTTACGGGGACAGGGTTTACAATGAGCAGTTCTTC. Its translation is CASSYGDRVYNEQFF.

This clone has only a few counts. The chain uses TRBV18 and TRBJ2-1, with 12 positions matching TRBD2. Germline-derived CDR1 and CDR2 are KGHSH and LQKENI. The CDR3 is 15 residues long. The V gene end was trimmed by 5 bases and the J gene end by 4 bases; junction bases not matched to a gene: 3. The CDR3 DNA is TGTGCCAGCTCATCCGGGACTAGCGGGTACAATGAGCAGTTCTTC. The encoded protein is CASSSGTSGYNEQFF.

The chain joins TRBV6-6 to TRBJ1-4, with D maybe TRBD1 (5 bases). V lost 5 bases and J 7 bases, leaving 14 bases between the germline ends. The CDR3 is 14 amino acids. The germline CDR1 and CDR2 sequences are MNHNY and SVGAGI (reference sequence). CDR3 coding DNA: TGTGCCAGCAGTCCCCAAAGGGGAAGTGAAAAACTGTTTTTT. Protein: CASSPQRGSEKLFF.

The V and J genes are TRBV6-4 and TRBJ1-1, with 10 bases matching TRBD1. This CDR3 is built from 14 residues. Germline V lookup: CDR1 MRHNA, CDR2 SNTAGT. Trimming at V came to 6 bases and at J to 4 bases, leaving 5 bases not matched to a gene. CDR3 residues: CASSPDRGGTEAFF. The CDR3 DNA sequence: TGTGCCAGCAGCCCGGACAGGGGGGGCACTGAAGCTTTCTTT.

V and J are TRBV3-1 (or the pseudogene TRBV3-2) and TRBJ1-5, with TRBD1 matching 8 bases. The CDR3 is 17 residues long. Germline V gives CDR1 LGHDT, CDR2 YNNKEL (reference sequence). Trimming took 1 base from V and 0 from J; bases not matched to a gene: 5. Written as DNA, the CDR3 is TGTGCCAGCAGCCAAGGGGACAGGAGATATAGCAATCAGCCCCAGCATTTT. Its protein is CASSQGDRRYSNQPQHF.

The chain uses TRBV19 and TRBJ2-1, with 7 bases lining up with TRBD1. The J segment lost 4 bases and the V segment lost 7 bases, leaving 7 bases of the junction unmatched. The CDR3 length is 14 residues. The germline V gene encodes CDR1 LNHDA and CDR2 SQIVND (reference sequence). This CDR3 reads CASTPGQWYNEQFF. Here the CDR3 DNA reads TGTGCCAGTACCCCGGGACAGTGGTACAATGAGCAGTTCTTC.

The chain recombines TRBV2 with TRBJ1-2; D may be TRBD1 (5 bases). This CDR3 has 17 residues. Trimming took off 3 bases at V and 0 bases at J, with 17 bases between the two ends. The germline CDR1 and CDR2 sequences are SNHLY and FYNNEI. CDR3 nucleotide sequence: TGTGCCAGCAGTGACAGGGCCAGCGCGATCTCTAACTATGGCTACACCTTC. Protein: CASSDRASAISNYGYTF.

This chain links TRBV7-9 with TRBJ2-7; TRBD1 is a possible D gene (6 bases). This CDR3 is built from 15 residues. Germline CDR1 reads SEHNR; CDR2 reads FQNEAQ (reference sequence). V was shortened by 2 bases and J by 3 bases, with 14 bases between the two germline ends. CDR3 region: CASSLQGNLGYEQYF. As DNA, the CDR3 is TGTGCCAGCAGCTTACAGGGGAATTTAGGCTACGAGCAGTACTTC. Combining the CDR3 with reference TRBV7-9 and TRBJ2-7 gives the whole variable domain DTGVSQNPRHKITKRGQNVTFRCDPISEHNRLYWYRQTLGQGPEFLTYFQNEAQLEKSRLLSDRFSAERPKGSFSTLEIQRTEQGDSAMYLCASSLQGNLGYEQYFGPGTRLTVT.

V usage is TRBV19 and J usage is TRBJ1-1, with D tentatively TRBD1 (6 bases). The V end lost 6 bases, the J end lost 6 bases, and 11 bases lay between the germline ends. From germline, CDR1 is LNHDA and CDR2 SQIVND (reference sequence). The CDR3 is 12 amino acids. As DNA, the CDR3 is TGTGCCAGTAGCGGACAGTTTTCTGAAGCTTTCTTT. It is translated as CASSGQFSEAFF.

The CDR3 protein is CASSVALQGPYGYTF. The CDR3 bases are TGTGCCAGCAGCGTAGCCCTACAGGGCCCCTATGGCTACACCTTC. J is TRBJ1-2 and V is TRBV9; tentative D call: TRBD1 (6 bases). This CDR3 has 15 residues. V was clipped by 0 bases and J by 4 bases, with 13 bases between them. In germline, CDR1 is SGDLS, CDR2 YYNGEE.

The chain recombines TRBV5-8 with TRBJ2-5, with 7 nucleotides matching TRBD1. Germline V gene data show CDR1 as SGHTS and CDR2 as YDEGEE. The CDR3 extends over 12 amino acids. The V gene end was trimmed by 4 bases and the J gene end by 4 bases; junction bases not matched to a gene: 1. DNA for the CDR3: TGTGCCAGCAGCCGGGACAGAGAGACCCAGTACTTC. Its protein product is CASSRDRETQYF.

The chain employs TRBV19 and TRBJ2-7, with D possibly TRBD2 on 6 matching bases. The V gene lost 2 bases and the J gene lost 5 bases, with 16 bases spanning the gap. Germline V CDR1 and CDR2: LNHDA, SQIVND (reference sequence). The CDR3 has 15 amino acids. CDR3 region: CASSINLSGSHEQYF. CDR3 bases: TGTGCCAGTAGTATAAATCTATCCGGGAGCCACGAGCAGTACTTC.

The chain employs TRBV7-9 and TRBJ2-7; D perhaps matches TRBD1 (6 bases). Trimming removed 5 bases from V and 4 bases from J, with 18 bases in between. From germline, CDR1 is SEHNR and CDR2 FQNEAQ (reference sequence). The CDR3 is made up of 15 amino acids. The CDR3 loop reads CASSKITGTPYEQYF. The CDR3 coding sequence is TGTGCCAGCAGCAAAATCACCGGGACACCTTACGAGCAGTACTTC.